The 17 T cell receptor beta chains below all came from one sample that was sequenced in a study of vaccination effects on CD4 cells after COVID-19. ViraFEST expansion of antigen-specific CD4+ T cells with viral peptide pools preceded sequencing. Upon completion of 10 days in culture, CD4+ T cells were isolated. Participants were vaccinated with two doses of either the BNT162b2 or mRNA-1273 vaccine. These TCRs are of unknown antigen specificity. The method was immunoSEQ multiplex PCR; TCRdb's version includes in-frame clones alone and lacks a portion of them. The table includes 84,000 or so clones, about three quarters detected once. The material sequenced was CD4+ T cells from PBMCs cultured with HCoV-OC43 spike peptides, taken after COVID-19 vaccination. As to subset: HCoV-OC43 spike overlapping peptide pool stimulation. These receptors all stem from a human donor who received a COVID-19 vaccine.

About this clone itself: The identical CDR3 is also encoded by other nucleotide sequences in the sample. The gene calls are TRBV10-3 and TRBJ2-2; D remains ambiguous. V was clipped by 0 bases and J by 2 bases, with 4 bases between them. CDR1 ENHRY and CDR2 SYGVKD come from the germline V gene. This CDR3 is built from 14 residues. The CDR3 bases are TGTGCCATCAGTGAGTCAGGCAACACCGGGGAGCTGTTTTTT. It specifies CAISESGNTGELFF.

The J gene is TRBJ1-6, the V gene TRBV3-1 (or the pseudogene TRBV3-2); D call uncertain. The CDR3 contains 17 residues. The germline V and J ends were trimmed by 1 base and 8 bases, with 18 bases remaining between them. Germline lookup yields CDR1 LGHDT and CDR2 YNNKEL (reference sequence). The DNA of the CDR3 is TGTGCCAGCAGCCAAGTAGGAGGGCGCGGAGTTGATTCACCCCTCCACTTT. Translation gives CASSQVGGRGVDSPLHF.

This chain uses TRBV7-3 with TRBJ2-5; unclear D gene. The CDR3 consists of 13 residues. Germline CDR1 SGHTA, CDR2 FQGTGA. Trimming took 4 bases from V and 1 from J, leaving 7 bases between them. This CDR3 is CASSSGPQETQYF. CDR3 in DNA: TGTGCCAGCAGCTCCGGACCCCAAGAGACCCAGTACTTC.

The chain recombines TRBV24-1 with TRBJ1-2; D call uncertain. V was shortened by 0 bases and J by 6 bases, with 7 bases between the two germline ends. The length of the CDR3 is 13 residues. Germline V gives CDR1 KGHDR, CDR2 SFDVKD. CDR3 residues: CATSDLGVNGYTF. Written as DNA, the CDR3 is TGTGCCACCAGTGATTTGGGGGTTAATGGCTACACCTTC.

DNA of the CDR3: TGTGCCAGCAGCTTAGGGACGGGCAGGGTCCTCCCTAACTATGGCTACACCTTC. Its translation: CASSLGTGRVLPNYGYTF. This chain connects TRBV7-9 to TRBJ1-2, with a possible D match to TRBD1 (5 bases). The V and J ends lost 1 base and 0 bases respectively, with 18 bases between them. Germline CDR1 reads SEHNR; CDR2 reads FQNEAQ (reference sequence). The CDR3 extends over 18 amino acids.

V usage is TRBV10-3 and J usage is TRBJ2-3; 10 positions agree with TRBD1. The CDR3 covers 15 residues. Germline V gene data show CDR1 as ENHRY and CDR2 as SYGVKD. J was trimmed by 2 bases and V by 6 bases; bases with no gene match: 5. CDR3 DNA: TGTGCCATCAGGGGACAGGGGCTTAACACAGATACGCAGTATTTT. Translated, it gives CAIRGQGLNTDTQYF.

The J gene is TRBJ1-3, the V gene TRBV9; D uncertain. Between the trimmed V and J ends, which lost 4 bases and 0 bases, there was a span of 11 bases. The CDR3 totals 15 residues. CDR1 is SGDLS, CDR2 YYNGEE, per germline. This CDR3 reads CASSRDYSSGNTIYF. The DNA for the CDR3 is TGTGCCAGCAGCCGCGACTATAGCTCTGGAAACACCATATATTTT.

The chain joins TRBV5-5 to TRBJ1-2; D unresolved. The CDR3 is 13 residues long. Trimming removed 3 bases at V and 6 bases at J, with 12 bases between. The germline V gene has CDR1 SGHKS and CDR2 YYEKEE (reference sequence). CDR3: CASSSPRGDGYTF. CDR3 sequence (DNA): TGTGCCAGCAGCTCCCCCCGCGGTGATGGCTACACCTTC.

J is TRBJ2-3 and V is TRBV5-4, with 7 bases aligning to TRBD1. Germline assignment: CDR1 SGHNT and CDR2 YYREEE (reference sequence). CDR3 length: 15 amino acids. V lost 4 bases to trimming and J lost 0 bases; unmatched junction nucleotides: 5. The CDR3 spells CASSNRQGSTDTQYF. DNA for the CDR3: TGTGCCAGCAGCAACAGACAGGGCAGCACAGATACGCAGTATTTT.

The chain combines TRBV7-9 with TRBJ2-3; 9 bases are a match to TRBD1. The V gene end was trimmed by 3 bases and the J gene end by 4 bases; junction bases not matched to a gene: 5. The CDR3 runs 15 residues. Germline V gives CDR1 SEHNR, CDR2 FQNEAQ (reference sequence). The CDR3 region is CASSLGTGSADTQYF. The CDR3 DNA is TGTGCCAGCAGCTTGGGGACAGGGTCCGCAGATACGCAGTATTTT.

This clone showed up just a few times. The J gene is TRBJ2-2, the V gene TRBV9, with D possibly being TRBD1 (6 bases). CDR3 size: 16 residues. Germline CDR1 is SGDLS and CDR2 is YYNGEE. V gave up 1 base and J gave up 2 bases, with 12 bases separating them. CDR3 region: CASSVSGAPNTGELFF. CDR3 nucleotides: TGTGCCAGCAGCGTATCAGGGGCCCCCAACACCGGGGAGCTGTTTTTT.

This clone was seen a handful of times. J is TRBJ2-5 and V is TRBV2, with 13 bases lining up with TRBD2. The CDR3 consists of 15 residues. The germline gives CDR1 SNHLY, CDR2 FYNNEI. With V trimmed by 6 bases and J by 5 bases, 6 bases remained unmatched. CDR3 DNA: TGTGCCAGCAGACAGACTAGCGGGGGGAAGGAGACCCAGTACTTC. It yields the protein CASRQTSGGKETQYF. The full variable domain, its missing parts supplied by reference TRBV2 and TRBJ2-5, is EPEVTQTPSHQVTQMGQEVILRCVPISNHLYFYWYRQILGQKVEFLVSFYNNEISEKSEIFDDQFSVERPDGSNFTLKIRSTKLEDSAMYFCASRQTSGGKETQYFGPGTRLLVL.

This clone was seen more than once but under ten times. The CDR3 sequence is CATRAVDYGYTF. Written as DNA, the CDR3 is TGTGCCACCCGAGCGGTCGACTATGGCTACACCTTC. The rearrangement joins TRBV10-3 to TRBJ1-2; no firm D call. Germline CDR1 reads ENHRY; CDR2 reads SYGVKD. This CDR3 has 12 residues. V dropped 10 bases and J dropped 3 bases, with 12 bases sitting between them.

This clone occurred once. CDR3 residues: CASSPSRRGGNQPQHF. The CDR3 nucleotides read TGTGCCAGTAGCCCCTCCCGGAGGGGAGGGAATCAGCCCCAGCATTTT. The rearrangement joins TRBV19 to TRBJ1-5, with D possibly being TRBD1 (5 bases). The germline V and J ends were trimmed by 6 bases and 4 bases, with 19 bases remaining between them. Germline loops: CDR1 LNHDA, CDR2 SQIVND (reference sequence). The CDR3 is 16 residues long.

This CDR3 reads CATSDLAGGGQYNEQFF. The CDR3 DNA is TGTGCCACCAGTGATTTAGCGGGGGGCGGTCAGTACAATGAGCAGTTCTTC. This chain links TRBV24-1 with TRBJ2-1, with 9 bases identical to TRBD2. The CDR3 loop spans 17 amino acids. V lost 1 base to trimming and J lost 4 bases; unmatched junction nucleotides: 7. The germline V gene encodes CDR1 KGHDR and CDR2 SFDVKD.

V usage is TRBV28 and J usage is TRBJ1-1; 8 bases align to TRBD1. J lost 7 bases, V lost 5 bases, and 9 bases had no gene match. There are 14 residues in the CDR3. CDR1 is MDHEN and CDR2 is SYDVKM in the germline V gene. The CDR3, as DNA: TGTGCCAGCAGTCTCCCACAGGGGGGCCTTGAAGCTTTCTTT. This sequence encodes CASSLPQGGLEAFF.

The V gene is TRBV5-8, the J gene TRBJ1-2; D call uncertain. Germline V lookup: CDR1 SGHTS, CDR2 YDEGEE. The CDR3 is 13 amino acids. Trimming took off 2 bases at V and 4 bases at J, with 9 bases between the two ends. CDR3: CASSFLAPYGYTF. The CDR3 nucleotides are TGTGCCAGCAGCTTCCTTGCGCCCTATGGCTACACCTTC.